This TCR beta chain was documented in a study of blood T cell repertoires in COVID-19. About the research overall: Sites in the United States, Italy and Spain provided acute and convalescent COVID-19 samples. Nucleic acid was either cDNA or gDNA, and it came from T cells, B-cell-depleted T cells, or PBMCs.

TCRdb keeps only in-frame clones here, not all; method: immunoSEQ multiplex PCR. Counted here are 250,000 to 350,000 clones, approximately 90% occurring once; the ten biggest clones make up less than 3%. From germline, CDR1 is MNHEY and CDR2 SVGAGI. The CDR3 runs to 13 residues. Between the trimmed V and J ends, which lost 8 bases and 4 bases, there was a span of 14 bases. The rearrangement links TRBV6-5 to TRBJ1-1; D is perhaps TRBD1 (5 bases). This clonotype was obtained from a woman younger than 45 with active or convalescent COVID-19. Sequenced: peripheral blood. CDR3 region: CASFIARGTEAFF. DNA for the CDR3: TGTGCCAGCTTCATAGCAAGGGGCACTGAAGCTTTCTTT.